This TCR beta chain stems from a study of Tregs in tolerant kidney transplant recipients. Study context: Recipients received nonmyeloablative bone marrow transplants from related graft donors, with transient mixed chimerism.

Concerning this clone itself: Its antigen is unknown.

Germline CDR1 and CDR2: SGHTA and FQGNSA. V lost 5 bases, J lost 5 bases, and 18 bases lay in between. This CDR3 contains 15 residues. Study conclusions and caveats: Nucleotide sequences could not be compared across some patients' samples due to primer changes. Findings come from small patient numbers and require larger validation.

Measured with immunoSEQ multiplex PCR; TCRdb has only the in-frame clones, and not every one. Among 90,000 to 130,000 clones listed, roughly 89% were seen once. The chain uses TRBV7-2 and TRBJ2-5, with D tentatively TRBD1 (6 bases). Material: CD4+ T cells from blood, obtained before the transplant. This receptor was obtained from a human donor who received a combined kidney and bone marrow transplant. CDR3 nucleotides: TGTGCCAGCAGCAAAACAACAGGGCGGGCGGAGACCCAGTACTTC. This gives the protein CASSKTTGRAETQYF.